The subject of this entry is one TCR beta chain. The CDR3 contains 16 residues. From germline, CDR1 is GTSNPN and CDR2 SVGIG (reference sequence). V lost 0 bases and J lost 9, with 22 bases in between. This sample was included in a study of blood T cell repertoires in COVID-19. Study overall: Italy, Spain and the United States were the sources of the convalescent and acute COVID-19 samples. Sources were T cells, B-cell-depleted T cells, or PBMCs; the material itself was cDNA or gDNA.

Generated by immunoSEQ multiplex PCR, the TCRdb table keeps only in-frame clones and is missing some. The sample contains tens of thousands of clones, 73% of which appear only once. This sequence originates from a woman aged 65 to 85 with acute or convalescent COVID-19. The sample was peripheral blood. This chain joins TRBV30 and TRBJ2-3, with D tentatively TRBD2 (6 bases). CDR3 amino acids: CAWSVGGGRPRGTQYF. Written as DNA, the CDR3 is TGTGCCTGGAGTGTGGGGGGAGGCCGCCCCCGGGGCACGCAGTATTTT.